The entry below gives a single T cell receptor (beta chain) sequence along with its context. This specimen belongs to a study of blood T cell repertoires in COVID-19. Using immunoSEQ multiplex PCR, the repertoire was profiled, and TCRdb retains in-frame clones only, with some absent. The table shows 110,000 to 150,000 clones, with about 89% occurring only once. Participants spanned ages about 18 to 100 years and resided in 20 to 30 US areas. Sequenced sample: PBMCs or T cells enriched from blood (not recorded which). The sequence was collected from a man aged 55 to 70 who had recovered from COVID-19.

DNA of the CDR3: TGTGCCACCAGTGCCGTGGGAGGGATGGCCGGGGAGCTGTTTTTT. Encoded protein: CATSAVGGMAGELFF. The rearrangement uses TRBV24-1 and TRBJ2-2; 7 positions match TRBD2. Germline-derived CDR1 and CDR2 are KGHDR and SFDVKD. The CDR3 is 15 residues long. After removal of 5 bases from V and 6 bases from J, the junction contained 8 bases not matched to a gene.